These 8 T cell receptor beta chains originate from one sample sequenced in a study of CD8+CD57+ T cells in acquired aplastic anemia. Previously, flow cytometry had revealed CD8+CD57+ cell expansion in the patients chosen for sequencing. The template for TCR beta VDJ and CDR3 sequence profiling was genomic DNA. TCRdb re-called the reads through MiXCR, storing one row per CDR3 protein. This sample has approximately 170,000 distinct CDR3 sequences, with roughly half found just once. Sequencing was performed on sorted CD4+, CD8+, or CD8+CD57+ T cells (not recorded which) from PBMCs. The receptors were sampled from a human donor with aplastic anemia.

This clonotype has a handful of counts. This sequence joins TRBV19 and TRBJ1-2, with D perhaps matching TRBD1 (5 bases). This CDR3 is 14 amino acids long. The V end lost 3 bases, the J end lost 2 bases, and 10 bases lay between the germline ends. Germline values: CDR1 LNHDA, CDR2 SQIVND (reference sequence). The CDR3 DNA is TGTGCCAGTAGTATGAGGGGTTTGAACTATGGCTACACCTTC. It yields the protein CASSMRGLNYGYTF.

In this sample, this clonotype turned up a few times. A read error is possible here, since a much larger clone lies one base away. The rearrangement uses TRBV7-9 and TRBJ2-1; TRBD1 matches 8 bases. Germline CDR1 is SEHNR and CDR2 is FQNEAQ (reference sequence). CDR3 size: 16 residues. The CDR3 DNA sequence: TGTGCCAGCAGCCCCATGAGGGACAGGTACTACGATGAGCAGTTCTTC. Protein: CASSPMRDRYYDEQFF.

The CDR3 region is CASSVDASTYEQYF. The CDR3 DNA is TGTGCCAGCAGCGTAGATGCCAGCACGTACGAGCAGTACTTC. This chain links TRBV9 with TRBJ2-7, with D uncertain. This CDR3 contains 14 residues. With 0 bases removed from V and 4 bases from J, the gap between germline ends came to 11 bases. Germline V gene data show CDR1 as SGDLS and CDR2 as YYNGEE.

About this clonotype itself: With a much larger clone just one base away, this may be a read error. The V and J genes are TRBV19 and TRBJ1-1, with D possibly being TRBD1 (6 bases). Looked up from germline, CDR1 is LNHDA and CDR2 is SQIVND (reference sequence). CDR3 size: 14 residues. The CDR3 nucleotides read TGTGCCAGTAGTATATGGGGGGCGGAGACTGAAGCTCTCTTT. Translated, it gives CASSIWGAETEALF. Full variable domain (remainder filled in from reference TRBV19 and TRBJ1-1): DGGITQSPKYLFRKEGQNVTLSCEQNLNHDAMYWYRQDPGQGLRLIYYSQIVNDFQKGDIAEGYSVSREKKESFPLTVTSAQKNPTAFYLCASSIWGAETEALFGQGTRLTVV.

J is TRBJ2-3 and V is TRBV6-4; D possibly corresponds to TRBD2 (5 bases). V lost 2 bases, J lost 1 base, and 13 bases lay in between. Per germline, CDR1 MRHNA and CDR2 SNTAGT. CDR3 size: 16 residues. CDR3 region: CASSDTGTSGTDTQYF. For the CDR3, the DNA is TGTGCCAGCAGTGACACGGGAACCTCTGGCACAGATACGCAGTATTTT.

In its sample, this clonotype was seen a few times. A clone one base away is much larger, so this may be a read error. J is TRBJ1-5 and V is TRBV6-1; possibly TRBD1 for D (5 bases). Germline CDR1 MNHNS, CDR2 SASEGT. CDR3 size: 14 residues. CDR3 sequence reads: CASWGRGLGQRQHF. The CDR3 DNA is TGTGCCAGTTGGGGAAGGGGATTGGGTCAGCGCCAGCATTTT.

The rearrangement uses TRBV12-3 or TRBV12-4 and TRBJ2-7; D is unresolved. The CDR3 is 13 amino acids. The V gene lost 2 bases and the J gene lost 2 bases, with 7 bases spanning the gap. In nucleotides, the CDR3 is TGTGCCAGCAGTTTAAGGAGAACCTACGAGCAGTACGTC. Translated: CASSLRRTYEQYV.

The chain recombines TRBV7-2 with TRBJ2-5; D may be TRBD2 (6 bases). Trimming removed 7 bases at V and 5 bases at J, with 17 bases between. CDR3 length: 14 amino acids. From germline, CDR1 is SGHTA and CDR2 FQGNSA. The CDR3 nucleotides read TGTGCCAGCACCGAAGGAGGGGTAGGGGAGACCCAGTACTTC. Translation: CASTEGGVGETQYF.